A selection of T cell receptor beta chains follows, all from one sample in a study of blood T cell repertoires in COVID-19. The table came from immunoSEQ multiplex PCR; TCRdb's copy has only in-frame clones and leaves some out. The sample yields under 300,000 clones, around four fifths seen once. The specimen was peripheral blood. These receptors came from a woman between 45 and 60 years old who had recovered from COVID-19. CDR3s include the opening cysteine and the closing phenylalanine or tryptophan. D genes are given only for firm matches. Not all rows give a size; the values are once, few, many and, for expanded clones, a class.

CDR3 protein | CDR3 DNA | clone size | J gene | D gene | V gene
CASSLGSRGGNTIYF | TGTGCCAGCAGCTTAGGATCCCGGGGTGGAAACACCATATATTTT | NA | TRBJ1-3 | NA | TRBV7-2
CASSLLAGTEAFF | TGCGCCAGCAGCTTGTTGGCTGGCACTGAAGCTTTCTTT | few | TRBJ1-1 | NA | TRBV5-1
CASSMRQGRYEKLFF | TGTGCCAGCAGCATGAGACAGGGTCGATATGAAAAACTGTTTTTT | NA | TRBJ1-4 | TRBD1 | TRBV9
CASSQTGFNQPQHF | TGTGCCAGCAGTCAGACAGGGTTCAATCAGCCCCAGCATTTT | once | TRBJ1-5 | TRBD1 | TRBV28
CASSLTGTGELFF | TGTGCCAGCAGCTTGACAGGCACCGGGGAGCTGTTTTTT | NA | TRBJ2-2 | NA | TRBV7-3
CASSQQGFGLGNTIYF | TGTGCCAGCAGTCAGCAGGGTTTTGGGTTGGGAAACACCATATATTTT | NA | TRBJ1-3 | NA | TRBV7-2
CATQGGTEAFF | TGTGCCACCCAAGGGGGAACTGAAGCTTTCTTT | NA | TRBJ1-1 | NA | TRBV6-5
CASSPAIAGGRTADTQYF | TGTGCCAGCTCACCTGCAATAGCGGGAGGGCGGACGGCAGATACGCAGTATTTT | NA | TRBJ2-3 | TRBD2 | TRBV18
CAIRAAVSEQFF | TGTGCCATCAGGGCGGCAGTTTCTGAGCAGTTCTTC | NA | TRBJ2-1 | NA | TRBV10-3
CASRGQSRYEQYF | TGTGCCAGCAGGGGACAGTCACGCTACGAGCAGTACTTC | NA | TRBJ2-7 | TRBD1 | TRBV2
CASTRGTSNTGELFF | TGTGCCAGCACACGGGGTACATCGAACACCGGGGAGCTGTTTTTT | few | TRBJ2-2 | NA | TRBV2
CATSALDRGNEQFF | TGTGCCACCAGTGCCTTGGACAGGGGGAATGAGCAGTTCTTC | NA | TRBJ2-1 | TRBD1 | TRBV24-1
CASSRRTSGDTDTQYF | TGTGCCTCTAGCCGGAGGACTAGCGGGGACACAGATACGCAGTATTTT | once | TRBJ2-3 | TRBD2 | TRBV4-2
CASSQASGRADTQYF | TGCGCCAGCAGCCAAGCTAGCGGGAGGGCAGATACGCAGTATTTT | NA | TRBJ2-3 | TRBD2 | TRBV4-3
CASSGLGNPEQFF | TGTGCCAGCTCGGGACTAGGTAATCCTGAGCAGTTCTTC | few | TRBJ2-1 | TRBD2 | TRBV12-3/TRBV12-4
CASSQGGGFGRYEQYF | TGTGCCAGCAGCCAAGGCGGAGGGTTCGGTCGCTACGAGCAGTACTTC | NA | TRBJ2-7 | NA | TRBV4-2
CASSSSRDRAPRGSYTF | TGTGCCAGCAGCTCTAGCAGGGACAGGGCTCCACGCGGGAGCTACACCTTC | NA | TRBJ1-2 | TRBD1 | TRBV7-9
CACRGTALEKLFF | TGTGCCTGCCGGGGGACAGCACTTGAAAAACTGTTTTTT | few | TRBJ1-4 | TRBD1 | TRBV30
CASSGTTDSSYNSPLHF | TGCGCCAGCAGCGGAACCACAGATAGCTCCTATAATTCACCCCTCCACTTT | NA | TRBJ1-6 | NA | TRBV5-1
CASSMGTPAYGYTF | TGTGCCAGTAGTATGGGGACACCGGCCTATGGCTACACCTTC | NA | TRBJ1-2 | NA | TRBV19
CASSLAVYGYTF | TGTGCCAGCAGTTTGGCGGTCTATGGCTACACCTTC | NA | TRBJ1-2 | NA | TRBV28
CASSQDPGTGNSPLHF | TGCGCCAGCAGCCAAGATCCGGGGACAGGGAATTCACCCCTCCACTTT | NA | TRBJ1-6 | TRBD1 | TRBV4-3
CASSLYRILAGGRAQFF | TGTGCCAGCAGCTTATATCGCATCCTAGCGGGGGGGCGGGCGCAGTTCTTC | NA | TRBJ2-1 | TRBD2 | TRBV7-8
CASSPIWTGGPEAFF | TGTGCCAGCAGTCCCATTTGGACAGGGGGCCCTGAAGCTTTCTTT | NA | TRBJ1-1 | TRBD1 | TRBV28
CASSLGGINYGYTF | TGTGCCAGCAGTTTGGGGGGGATAAACTATGGCTACACCTTC | NA | TRBJ1-2 | NA | TRBV28
CASSFRESLGQTF | TGTGCCAGTAGCTTCCGGGAAAGCCTCGGACAGACTTTC | NA | TRBJ2-7 | NA | TRBV19
CASSAFHGTGHGTQYF | TGCGCCAGCAGTGCATTCCACGGGACAGGGCATGGGACCCAGTACTTC | few | TRBJ2-5 | TRBD1 | TRBV10-2
CASSPTTGYTEAFF | TGTGCCAGCAGCCCGACGACAGGGTACACTGAAGCTTTCTTT | NA | TRBJ1-1 | TRBD1 | TRBV5-8
CASSFLWGGSRSYEQYF | TGTGCCAGCAGTTTTCTTTGGGGCGGGAGTAGATCCTACGAGCAGTACTTC | NA | TRBJ2-7 | TRBD2 | TRBV28
CATRKGRETVNEQFF | TGTGCCACCAGAAAGGGGCGAGAAACTGTCAATGAGCAGTTCTTC | NA | TRBJ2-1 | NA | TRBV28
CASSYSGGTEAFF | TGTGCCAGCAGTTACTCAGGGGGCACTGAAGCTTTCTTT | NA | TRBJ1-1 | NA | TRBV6-2/TRBV6-3
CASSPGQGQRGNEQFF | TGTGCCAGCAGTCCGGGACAGGGTCAAAGGGGCAATGAGCAGTTCTTC | NA | TRBJ2-1 | TRBD1 | TRBV27
CASSRLATSTDTQYF | TGTGCCAGCTCGCGACTAGCGACTAGCACAGATACGCAGTATTTT | NA | TRBJ2-3 | TRBD2 | TRBV18
CASSPGTYSYEQYF | TGTGCCAGCAGCCCCGGGACTTACTCCTACGAGCAGTACTTC | NA | TRBJ2-7 | NA | TRBV11-2
CASSDALGLAGMHTQYF | TGTGCCAGCAGTGATGCCCTGGGACTAGCGGGGATGCATACGCAGTATTTT | NA | TRBJ2-3 | TRBD2 | TRBV2
CASSHWGETYGYTF | TGTGCCAGTAGTCACTGGGGGGAGACCTATGGCTACACCTTC | NA | TRBJ1-2 | NA | TRBV19
CASSLGQSYYEQYF | TGTGCCAGCAGCTTGGGACAGTCCTACTACGAGCAGTACTTC | NA | TRBJ2-7 | TRBD1 | TRBV9
CASSPRQASNQPQHF | TGTGCCAGCTCACCACGACAGGCCAGCAATCAGCCCCAGCATTTT | NA | TRBJ1-5 | NA | TRBV18
CASSLSDSGANVLTF | TGTGCCAGCAGCTTATCAGACTCTGGGGCCAACGTCCTGACTTTC | NA | TRBJ2-6 | NA | TRBV7-3
CASSSRTADTQYF | TGTGCCAGCAGCTCTCGTACAGCAGATACGCAGTATTTT | NA | TRBJ2-3 | NA | TRBV5-4
CASSEGAGVYYGYTF | TGTGCCAGCAGTGAAGGCGCGGGGGTTTACTATGGCTACACCTTC | NA | TRBJ1-2 | NA | TRBV2
CAISESAGGFREQFF | TGTGCCATCAGTGAGTCGGCGGGGGGGTTTCGGGAGCAGTTCTTC | NA | TRBJ2-1 | TRBD2 | TRBV10-3
CATPHSGTEAFF | TGTGCCACCCCCCACTCCGGGACAGAAGCTTTCTTT | NA | TRBJ1-1 | NA | TRBV19
CAWGTAGNQPQHF | TGTGCCTGGGGGACGGCGGGCAATCAGCCCCAGCATTTT | NA | TRBJ1-5 | NA | TRBV30
CASRMTGYTGELFF | TGTGCCAGTAGGATGACAGGGTACACCGGGGAGCTGTTTTTT | NA | TRBJ2-2 | TRBD1 | TRBV19
CASSIGGLQPQHF | TGTGCCAGTAGTATAGGGGGCCTCCAGCCCCAGCATTTT | NA | TRBJ1-5 | NA | TRBV19
CASSRSTEAFF | TGTGCCAGCAGCCGTAGCACTGAAGCTTTCTTT | NA | TRBJ1-1 | NA | TRBV7-9
CASSLLGLADTNTGELFF | TGTGCCAGCAGCTTATTGGGACTAGCGGATACGAACACCGGGGAGCTGTTTTTT | NA | TRBJ2-2 | TRBD2 | TRBV7-9
CASSSTSGGLMNTGELFF | TGTGCCAGCAGCTCGACTAGCGGGGGACTAATGAACACCGGGGAGCTGTTTTTT | NA | TRBJ2-2 | TRBD2 | TRBV11-2